This entry lists 10 T cell receptor beta chains sequenced from one sample in a study of cytomegalovirus exposure and HLA in healthy donors (dated by TCRdb to the late 2010s). The receptor library was made with the immunoSEQ multiplex PCR assay. For the multiplex PCR, a mixture combining 60 forward primers for TCR Vbeta segments and 13 reverse primers for TCR Jbeta segments was used. Drawn from immuneACCESS, this table holds only the in-frame rearrangements with V and J called that TCRdb kept. Clones are partly lost; checked studies trace under half to an unresolved V gene and leave the rest unexplained. The sample table records over 65,000 clones; approximately 78% of these occur just once. The top ten clonotypes cover approximately 6.2% of the sample. The sample consisted of PBMCs. The source of these receptors is a human donor in good health.

This rearrangement joins TRBV21-1 to TRBJ2-7; the D call in the table, TRBD1, was not verified against the DNA. TRBV21-1 is reported as a pseudogene. CDR3 length equals 18 residues. The CDR3, as DNA: TGTGCCAGCAGCAAAGGGGTTAACAGGGGCCTCCCTTCGTACGAGCAGTACTTC. Protein: CASSKGVNRGLPSYEQYF.

This clone occurred once. This chain uses TRBV11-3 with TRBJ1-1; unclear D gene. V gave up 5 bases and J gave up 7 bases, with 20 bases separating them. The CDR3 runs to 15 residues. CDR1 and CDR2 from the germline V gene are SGHNT and YENEEA. The CDR3 protein is CASSQGGLGFSEAFF. In nucleotides, the CDR3 is TGTGCCAGCAGCCAAGGAGGATTGGGCTTCAGTGAAGCTTTCTTT.

The chain joins TRBV18 to TRBJ2-7; 7 bases fit TRBD1. Unmatched junction bases numbered 5, after V lost 2 bases and J lost 4 bases. CDR1 and CDR2 from the germline V gene are KGHSH and LQKENI. The CDR3 covers 14 residues. The DNA of the CDR3 is TGTGCCAGCTCACCAGACAGGGATGATTACGAGCAGTACTTC. This codes for CASSPDRDDYEQYF. Using reference TRBV18 and TRBJ2-7 for the parts outside the CDR3, the full variable domain is NAGVMQNPRHLVRRRGQEARLRCSPMKGHSHVYWYRQLPEEGLKFMVYLQKENIIDESGMPKERFSAEFPKEGPSILRIQQVVRGDSAAYFCASSPDRDDYEQYFGPGTRLTVT.

The V call is TRBV19, the J call TRBJ1-1, with D tentatively TRBD1 (6 bases). Germline V gene lookup returns CDR1 LNHDA and CDR2 SQIVND (reference sequence). V lost 3 bases and J 1 base, leaving 9 bases between the germline ends. The CDR3 sequence is 14 residues long. CDR3 nucleotides: TGTGCCAGTAGTATTAGGGGGAGGAACACTGAAGCTTTCTTT. Amino acids: CASSIRGRNTEAFF.

The J gene is TRBJ1-1, the V gene TRBV5-1, with D possibly being TRBD1 (5 bases). This CDR3 comprises 14 residues. Germline values: CDR1 SGHRS, CDR2 YFSETQ. Trimming took 4 bases from V and 1 from J, leaving 11 bases between them. The CDR3 loop reads CASSLSGQNTEAFF. DNA for the CDR3: TGCGCCAGCAGCCTATCTGGACAGAACACTGAAGCTTTCTTT.

The chain employs TRBV6-6 and TRBJ1-2; D unclear. Deletions cut 0 bases from V and 9 bases from J, with 11 bases between. The CDR3 loop spans 13 amino acids. Germline CDR1 reads MNHNY; CDR2 reads SVGAGI (reference sequence). CDR3 region: CASSYSPRGSYTF. The CDR3 DNA follows: TGTGCCAGCAGTTACTCCCCCCGAGGTAGCTACACCTTC.

V and J are TRBV7-6 and TRBJ2-5; 12 nucleotides line up with TRBD2. Germline loops: CDR1 SGHVS, CDR2 FNYEAQ. The CDR3 loop spans 15 amino acids. After removal of 4 bases from V and 4 bases from J, the junction contained 4 bases not matched to a gene. The CDR3 region has the DNA TGTGCCAGCAGCTCAAGGACTAGCGGGGTAGAGACCCAGTACTTC. This gives the protein CASSSRTSGVETQYF.

The genes are TRBV4-1 and TRBJ2-7; TRBD2 matches 8 bases. With 0 bases clipped from V and 2 bases from J, the junction kept 9 bases outside the gene matches. Germline V gives CDR1 MGHRA, CDR2 YSYEKL. The CDR3 consists of 17 residues. The CDR3 nucleotides read TGCGCCAGCAGCCAAGACATGGAAACGGGGGGGACCTACGAGCAGTACTTC. It encodes CASSQDMETGGTYEQYF.

This clone was picked up one time. The chain employs TRBV7-2 and TRBJ1-4; D is undetermined. Deletions cut 2 bases from V and 8 bases from J, with 21 bases between. This CDR3 spans 17 amino acids. CDR1 is SGHTA and CDR2 is FQGNSA in the germline V gene. The CDR3, as DNA: TGTGCCAGCAGCTTAACCCACGCGGGAGGGATTGGCGAAAAACTGTTTTTT. Translating gives CASSLTHAGGIGEKLFF.

The chain recombines TRBV19 with TRBJ1-5; perhaps TRBD1 as D (5 bases). V was trimmed by 7 bases and J by 9 bases, leaving 25 bases between them. Germline V gives CDR1 LNHDA, CDR2 SQIVND (reference sequence). The CDR3 consists of 16 residues. CDR3 residues: CASTSQVGGRGGPQHF. The CDR3 region has the DNA TGTGCCAGTACCTCACAGGTGGGAGGGCGGGGAGGGCCCCAGCATTTT.